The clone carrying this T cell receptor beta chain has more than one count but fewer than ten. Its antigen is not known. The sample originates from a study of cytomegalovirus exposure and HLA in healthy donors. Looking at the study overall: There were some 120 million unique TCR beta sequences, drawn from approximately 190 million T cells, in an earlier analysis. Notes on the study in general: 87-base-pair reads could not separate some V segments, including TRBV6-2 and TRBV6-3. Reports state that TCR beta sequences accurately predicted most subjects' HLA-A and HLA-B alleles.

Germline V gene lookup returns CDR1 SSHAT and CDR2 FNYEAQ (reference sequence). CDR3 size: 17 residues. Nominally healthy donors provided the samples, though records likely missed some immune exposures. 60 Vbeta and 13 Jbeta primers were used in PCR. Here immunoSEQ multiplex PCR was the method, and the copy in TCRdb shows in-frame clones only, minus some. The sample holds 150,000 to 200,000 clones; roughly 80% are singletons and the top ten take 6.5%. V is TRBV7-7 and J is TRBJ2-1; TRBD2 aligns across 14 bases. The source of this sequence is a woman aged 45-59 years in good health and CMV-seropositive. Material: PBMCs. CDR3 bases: TGTGCTAGCTCGACTAGCGGGAGGGCCGGAGTTCCCAATGAGCAGTTCTTC. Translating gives CASSTSGRAGVPNEQFF.